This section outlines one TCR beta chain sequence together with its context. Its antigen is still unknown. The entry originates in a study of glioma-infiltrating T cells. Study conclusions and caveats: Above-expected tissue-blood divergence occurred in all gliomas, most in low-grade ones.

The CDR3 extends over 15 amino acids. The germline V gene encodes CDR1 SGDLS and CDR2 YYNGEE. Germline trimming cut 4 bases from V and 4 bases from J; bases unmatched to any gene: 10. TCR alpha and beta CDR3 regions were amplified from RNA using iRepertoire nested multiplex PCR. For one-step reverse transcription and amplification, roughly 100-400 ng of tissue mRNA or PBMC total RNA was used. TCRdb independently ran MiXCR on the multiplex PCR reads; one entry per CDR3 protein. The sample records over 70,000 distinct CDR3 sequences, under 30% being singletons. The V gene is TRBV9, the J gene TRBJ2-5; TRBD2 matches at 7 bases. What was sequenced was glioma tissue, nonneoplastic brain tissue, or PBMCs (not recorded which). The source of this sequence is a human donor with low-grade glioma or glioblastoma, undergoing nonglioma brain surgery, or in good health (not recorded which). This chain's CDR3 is CASSSLGLVRETQYF. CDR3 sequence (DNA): TGTGCCAGCAGCTCACTAGGACTAGTTCGAGAGACCCAGTACTTC.